The 18 T cell receptor beta chains reported below all come from one sample, sequenced in a study of blood T cell repertoires in COVID-19. TCRdb's table, derived via immunoSEQ multiplex PCR, lists solely in-frame clones and lacks some. The sample contains about 39,000 clones, 75% to 90% of which appear only once. Sequencing was done on a sample of peripheral blood. Receptors were obtained from a man between 60 and 70 years old with acute or convalescent COVID-19.

The gene calls are TRBV3-1 (or the pseudogene TRBV3-2) and TRBJ1-1, with D tentatively TRBD1 (5 bases). This CDR3 region has 13 residues. The V gene's germline CDR1 is LGHDT and CDR2 YNNKEL (reference sequence). V lost 2 bases to trimming and J lost 7 bases, with 11 bases between them. The CDR3 reads CASSQWGGGEAFF. In DNA, the CDR3 is TGTGCCAGCAGCCAATGGGGCGGTGGTGAAGCTTTCTTT.

The CDR3 DNA sequence: TGCGCCAGCAGAACCGGGACAGGAAGTGCGAACACTGAAGCTTTCTTT. Its translation: CASRTGTGSANTEAFF. V is TRBV4-3 and J is TRBJ1-1; 8 bases align to TRBD1. J lost 1 base, V lost 6 bases, and 10 bases had no gene match. This CDR3 spans 16 amino acids. Germline V lookup: CDR1 LGHNA, CDR2 YSLEER.

This chain uses TRBV7-9 with TRBJ2-7, with 7 bases lining up with TRBD1. The length of the CDR3 is 14 residues. CDR1 and CDR2 from the germline V gene are SEHNR and FQNEAQ (reference sequence). The trim removed 5 bases at V and 3 bases at J, leaving 7 bases unmatched. The DNA of the CDR3 is TGTGCCAGCAGCCAACCGGGACAGCACTACGAGCAGTACTTC. Its translation: CASSQPGQHYEQYF.

V gene TRBV21-1 combines with J gene TRBJ2-5; the table's D gene call, TRBD1, was not cross checked with the DNA. TRBV21-1 is a documented pseudogene. The CDR3 loop spans 13 amino acids. The CDR3 here is CASGDTLRETQYF. For the CDR3, the DNA is TGTGCCAGCGGGGACACTCTCCGAGAGACCCAGTACTTC.

This chain links TRBV7-3 with TRBJ2-7; D is possibly TRBD2 (5 bases). Trimming shortened V by 5 bases and J by 3 bases, and 11 bases separated the two germline ends. Germline assignment: CDR1 SGHTA and CDR2 FQGTGA. The CDR3 length is 13 residues. In nucleotides, the CDR3 is TGTGCCAGCAGCCCACAAGCGGACTACGAGCAGTACTTC. Encoded protein: CASSPQADYEQYF.

This sequence joins TRBV7-9 and TRBJ2-3; TRBD2 is a possible D gene (7 bases). Germline V CDR1 and CDR2: SEHNR, FQNEAQ (reference sequence). The V and J ends lost 10 bases and 3 bases respectively, with 14 bases between them. CDR3 length: 13 residues. The CDR3, as DNA: TGTGCCACCCAAGGGGGGGCAACAGATACGCAGTATTTT. Encoded protein: CATQGGATDTQYF.

The V call is TRBV19, the J call TRBJ2-3; TRBD2 agrees at 7 bases. Germline lookup yields CDR1 LNHDA and CDR2 SQIVND (reference sequence). The CDR3 covers 14 residues. Trimming took 6 bases from V and 2 from J; bases not matched to a gene: 5. The DNA of the CDR3 is TGTGCCAGTAGACCAGCGGGGCTCACAGATACGCAGTATTTT. Its translation is CASRPAGLTDTQYF.

The chain recombines TRBV7-3 with TRBJ1-6; the D is unclear. CDR1 SGHTA and CDR2 FQGTGA come from the germline V gene. The V gene lost 3 bases and the J gene lost 10 bases, with 16 bases spanning the gap. The CDR3 sequence is 15 residues long. For the CDR3, the DNA is TGTGCCAGCAGCTTGGCCCCCATGGAGGGCTCACCCCTCCACTTT. It is translated as CASSLAPMEGSPLHF.

This chain connects TRBV19 to TRBJ2-1; 8 positions agree with TRBD2. V trimming: 7 bases; J trimming: 9 bases; junction bases outside the gene matches: 11. This CDR3 has 14 amino acids. The germline CDR1 and CDR2 sequences are LNHDA and SQIVND (reference sequence). In nucleotides, the CDR3 is TGTGCCAGTAAAGTCGGCCTAGCGGGTACTGAGCAGTTCTTC. Translated, it gives CASKVGLAGTEQFF.

This rearrangement joins TRBV18 to TRBJ1-5, with 7 bases lining up with TRBD1. The CDR3 spans 19 residues. With V trimmed by 2 bases and J by 5 bases, 18 bases remained unmatched. The germline CDR1 and CDR2 sequences are KGHSH and LQKENI. CDR3 DNA sequence: TGTGCCAGCTCACCAGATCCACGGCAGGGGGGTAATTGGGATCAGCCCCAGCATTTT. Amino acids: CASSPDPRQGGNWDQPQHF. The variable domain in full, completed from reference TRBV18 and TRBJ1-5, reads NAGVMQNPRHLVRRRGQEARLRCSPMKGHSHVYWYRQLPEEGLKFMVYLQKENIIDESGMPKERFSAEFPKEGPSILRIQQVVRGDSAAYFCASSPDPRQGGNWDQPQHFGDGTRLSIL.

This clone was recorded only once. The chain recombines TRBV4-1 with TRBJ2-4; 8 nucleotides line up with TRBD2. Losses at the gene ends were 9 bases for V and 2 bases for J; bases not matched to a gene: 3. The CDR3 contains 13 residues. Germline assignment: CDR1 MGHRA and CDR2 YSYEKL. CDR3 DNA sequence: TGCGCCAGTCGGGGGGGGACCAAAAACATTCAGTACTTC. It yields the protein CASRGGTKNIQYF.

V and J are TRBV18 and TRBJ2-3, with 11 bases aligning to TRBD1. Germline V gene sequence: CDR1 KGHSH, CDR2 LQKENI. The CDR3 is made up of 15 amino acids. Unmatched junction bases numbered 4, after V lost 4 bases and J lost 4 bases. CDR3 region: CASSQGQGGPDTQYF. CDR3 in DNA: TGTGCCAGCTCACAGGGACAGGGGGGCCCAGATACGCAGTATTTT.

This rearrangement joins TRBV7-9 to TRBJ2-1; D is perhaps TRBD2 (5 bases). Germline assignment: CDR1 SEHNR and CDR2 FQNEAQ (reference sequence). V dropped 8 bases and J dropped 5 bases, with 10 bases sitting between them. The CDR3 consists of 12 residues. The DNA for the CDR3 is TGTGCCAGCGGCGGAGCGGACAATGAGCAGTTCTTC. Amino acid sequence: CASGGADNEQFF.

The chain uses TRBV6-5 and TRBJ2-7, with a weak D call TRBD1 (6 bases). The germline V gene encodes CDR1 MNHEY and CDR2 SVGAGI. Trimming left V 5 bases short and J 6 bases short, with 11 bases between. The CDR3 consists of 12 residues. The CDR3 DNA is TGTGCCAGCAGTATGGACAGCCTCGAGCAGTACTTC. This codes for CASSMDSLEQYF.

CDR3 loop: CASSLTVDQPQHF. CDR3 bases: TGCGCCAGCAGCTTGACGGTCGATCAGCCCCAGCATTTT. The chain links TRBV5-1 to TRBJ1-5; D is uncertain. Germline V CDR1 and CDR2: SGHRS, YFSETQ. This CDR3 comprises 13 residues. V lost 1 base, J lost 5 bases, and 7 bases lay in between.

This clone showed up just a few times. This chain connects TRBV5-4 to TRBJ1-1; possible D gene TRBD1, 5 bases. The CDR3 has 15 residues. Trimming stripped 0 bases from V and 5 bases from J, with 14 bases between. CDR1 SGHNT and CDR2 YYREEE come from the germline V gene (reference sequence). The CDR3 loop is CASSLAGTGGTEAFF. The CDR3 bases are TGTGCCAGCAGCTTGGCCGGGACCGGAGGGACTGAAGCTTTCTTT.

This chain joins TRBV30 and TRBJ2-5; D may be TRBD1 (5 bases). CDR1 GTSNPN and CDR2 SVGIG come from the germline V gene (reference sequence). V lost 3 bases to trimming and J lost 5 bases, with 22 bases between them. This CDR3 has 16 residues. The DNA of the CDR3 is TGTGCCTGGAGCGCGGCGGCAGGGAAGGGGCGCGAGACCCAGTACTTC. This gives the protein CAWSAAAGKGRETQYF.

V is TRBV7-9 and J is TRBJ2-7, with 9 bases identical to TRBD1. Trimming removed 2 bases from V and 2 bases from J; junction bases left unmatched: 4. Germline CDR1 and CDR2: SEHNR and FQNEAQ (reference sequence). The CDR3 contains 15 residues. The CDR3 DNA sequence: TGTGCCAGCAGCTTATCCGGGACAGGGACCTACGAGCAGTACTTC. It translates to CASSLSGTGTYEQYF.